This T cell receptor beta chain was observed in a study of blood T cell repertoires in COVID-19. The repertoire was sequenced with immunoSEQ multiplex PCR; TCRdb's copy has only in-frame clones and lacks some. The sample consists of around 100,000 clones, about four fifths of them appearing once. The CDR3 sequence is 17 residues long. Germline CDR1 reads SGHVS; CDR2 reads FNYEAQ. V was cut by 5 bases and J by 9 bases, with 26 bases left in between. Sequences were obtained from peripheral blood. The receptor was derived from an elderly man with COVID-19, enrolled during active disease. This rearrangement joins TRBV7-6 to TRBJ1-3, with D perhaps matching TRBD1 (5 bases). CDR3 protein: CASSLMTEPLVLITIYF. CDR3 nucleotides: TGTGCCAGCAGCCTAATGACAGAACCCCTCGTTTTGATCACCATATATTTT.